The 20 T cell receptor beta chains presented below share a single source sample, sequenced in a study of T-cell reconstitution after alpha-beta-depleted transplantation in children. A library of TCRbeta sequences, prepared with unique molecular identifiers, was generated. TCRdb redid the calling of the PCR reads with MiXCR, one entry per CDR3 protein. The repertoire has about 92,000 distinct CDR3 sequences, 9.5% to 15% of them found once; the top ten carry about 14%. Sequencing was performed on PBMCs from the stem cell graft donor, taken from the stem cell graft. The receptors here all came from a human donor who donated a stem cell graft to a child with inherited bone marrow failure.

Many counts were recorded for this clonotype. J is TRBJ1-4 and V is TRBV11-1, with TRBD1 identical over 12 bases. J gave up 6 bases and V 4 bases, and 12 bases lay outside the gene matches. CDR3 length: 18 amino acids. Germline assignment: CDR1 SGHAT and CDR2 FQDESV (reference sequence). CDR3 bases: TGTGCCAGCAGCTGGGGACAGGGGGCCGTCAGGAGGGATGAAAAACTGTTTTTT. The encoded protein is CASSWGQGAVRRDEKLFF.

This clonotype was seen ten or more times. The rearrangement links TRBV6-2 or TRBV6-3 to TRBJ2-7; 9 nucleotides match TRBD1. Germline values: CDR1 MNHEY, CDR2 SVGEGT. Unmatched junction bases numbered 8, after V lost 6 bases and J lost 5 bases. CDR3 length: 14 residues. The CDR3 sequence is CASRAGQGFNEQYF. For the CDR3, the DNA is TGTGCCAGCAGGGCGGGACAGGGTTTCAACGAGCAGTACTTC.

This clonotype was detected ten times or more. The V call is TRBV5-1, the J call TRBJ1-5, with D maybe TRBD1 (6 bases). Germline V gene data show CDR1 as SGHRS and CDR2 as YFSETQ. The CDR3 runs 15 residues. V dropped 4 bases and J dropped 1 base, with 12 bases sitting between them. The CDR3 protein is CASSLTGSSNQPQHF. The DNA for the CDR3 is TGCGCCAGCAGCCTTACAGGGTCGAGCAATCAGCCCCAGCATTTT.

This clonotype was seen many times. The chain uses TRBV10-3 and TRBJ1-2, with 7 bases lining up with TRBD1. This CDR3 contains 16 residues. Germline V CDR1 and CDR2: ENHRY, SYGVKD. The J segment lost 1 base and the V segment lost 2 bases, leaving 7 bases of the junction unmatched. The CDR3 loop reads CAISEGPSGGNYGYTF. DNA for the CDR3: TGTGCCATCAGTGAGGGCCCCTCAGGGGGTAACTATGGCTACACCTTC.

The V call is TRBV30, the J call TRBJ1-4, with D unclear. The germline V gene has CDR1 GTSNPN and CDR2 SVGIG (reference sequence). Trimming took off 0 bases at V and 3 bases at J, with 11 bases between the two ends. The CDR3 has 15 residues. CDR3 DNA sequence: TGTGCCTGGAGTGTACAAGGGTGGTCTAATGAAAAACTGTTTTTT. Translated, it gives CAWSVQGWSNEKLFF.

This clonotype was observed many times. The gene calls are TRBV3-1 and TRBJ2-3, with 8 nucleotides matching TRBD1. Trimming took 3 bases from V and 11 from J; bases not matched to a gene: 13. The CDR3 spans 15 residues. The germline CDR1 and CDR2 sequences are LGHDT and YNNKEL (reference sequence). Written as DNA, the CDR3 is TGTGCCAGCAGCCACCCCGGGACAGGCGTCATAATGCAGTATTTT. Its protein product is CASSHPGTGVIMQYF.

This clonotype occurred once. CDR3 coding DNA: TGTGCCAGCAGCTTATTCCCCCGCAGGGGGCGCACAGATACGCAGTATTTT. Translating gives CASSLFPRRGRTDTQYF. The rearrangement joins TRBV13 to TRBJ2-3, with 8 positions matching TRBD1. CDR1 is PRHDT and CDR2 is FYEKMQ in the germline V gene (reference sequence). After removal of 2 bases from V and 1 base from J, the junction contained 8 bases not matched to a gene. This CDR3 is built from 17 residues.

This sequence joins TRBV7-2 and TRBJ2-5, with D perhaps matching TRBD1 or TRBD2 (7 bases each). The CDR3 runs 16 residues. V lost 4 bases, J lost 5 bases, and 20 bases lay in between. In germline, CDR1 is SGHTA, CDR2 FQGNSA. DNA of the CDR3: TGTGCCAGCAGCTCCCAGGGGGGGTTTGGAGACGAGACCCAGTACTTC. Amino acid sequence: CASSSQGGFGDETQYF.

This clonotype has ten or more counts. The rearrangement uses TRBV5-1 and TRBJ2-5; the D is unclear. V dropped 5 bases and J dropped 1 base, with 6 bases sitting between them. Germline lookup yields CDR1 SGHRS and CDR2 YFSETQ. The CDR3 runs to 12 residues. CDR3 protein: CASRDVQETQYF. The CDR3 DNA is TGCGCCAGCAGGGACGTCCAAGAGACCCAGTACTTC.

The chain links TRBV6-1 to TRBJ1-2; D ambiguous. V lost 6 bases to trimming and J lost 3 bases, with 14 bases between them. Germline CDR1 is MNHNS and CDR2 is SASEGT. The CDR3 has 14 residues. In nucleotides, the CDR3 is TGTGCCAGCAGCGCTACCGGGGAGGACTATGGCTACACCTTC. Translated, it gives CASSATGEDYGYTF.

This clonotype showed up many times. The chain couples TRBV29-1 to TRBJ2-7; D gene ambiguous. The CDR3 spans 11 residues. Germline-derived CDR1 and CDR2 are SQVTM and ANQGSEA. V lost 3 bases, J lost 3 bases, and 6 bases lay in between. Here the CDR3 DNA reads TGCAGCGTTGATACGGGCTACGAGCAGTACTTC. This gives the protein CSVDTGYEQYF.

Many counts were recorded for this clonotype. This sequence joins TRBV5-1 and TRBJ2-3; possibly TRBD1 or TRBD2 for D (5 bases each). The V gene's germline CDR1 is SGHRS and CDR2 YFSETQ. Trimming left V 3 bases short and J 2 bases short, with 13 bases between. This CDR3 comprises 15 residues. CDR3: CASSSSGADTDTQYF. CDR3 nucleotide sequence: TGCGCCAGCAGCTCGTCCGGGGCCGACACAGATACGCAGTATTTT.

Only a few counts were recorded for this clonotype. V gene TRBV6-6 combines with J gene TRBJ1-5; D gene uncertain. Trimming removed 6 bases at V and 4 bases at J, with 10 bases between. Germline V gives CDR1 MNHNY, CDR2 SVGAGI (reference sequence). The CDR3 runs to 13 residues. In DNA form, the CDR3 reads TGTGCCAGCAGATTAGATCTGAATCAGCCCCAGCATTTT. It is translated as CASRLDLNQPQHF.

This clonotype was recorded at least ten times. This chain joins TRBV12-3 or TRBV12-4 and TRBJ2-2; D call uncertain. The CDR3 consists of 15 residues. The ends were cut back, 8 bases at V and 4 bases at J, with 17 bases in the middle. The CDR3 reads CASRFGLVGTGELFF. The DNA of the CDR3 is TGTGCCAGCCGGTTCGGGTTGGTGGGCACCGGGGAGCTGTTTTTT.

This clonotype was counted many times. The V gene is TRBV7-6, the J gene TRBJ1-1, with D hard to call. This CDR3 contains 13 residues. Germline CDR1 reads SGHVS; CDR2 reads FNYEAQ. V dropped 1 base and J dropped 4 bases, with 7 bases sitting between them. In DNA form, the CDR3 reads TGTGCCAGCAGCTTAGGGTACGGCACTGAAGCTTTCTTT. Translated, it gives CASSLGYGTEAFF.

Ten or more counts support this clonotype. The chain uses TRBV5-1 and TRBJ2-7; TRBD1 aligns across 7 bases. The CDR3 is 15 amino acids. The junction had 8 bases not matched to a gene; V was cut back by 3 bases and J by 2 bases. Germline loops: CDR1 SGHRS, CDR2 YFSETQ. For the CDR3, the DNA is TGCGCCAGCAGCTCCAACAGGGGACCCACCTACGAGCAGTACTTC. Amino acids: CASSSNRGPTYEQYF. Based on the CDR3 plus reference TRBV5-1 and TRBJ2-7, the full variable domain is KAGVTQTPRYLIKTRGQQVTLSCSPISGHRSVSWYQQTPGQGLQFLFEYFSETQRNKGNFPGRFSGRQFSNSRSEMNVSTLELGDSALYLCASSSNRGPTYEQYFGPGTRLTVT.

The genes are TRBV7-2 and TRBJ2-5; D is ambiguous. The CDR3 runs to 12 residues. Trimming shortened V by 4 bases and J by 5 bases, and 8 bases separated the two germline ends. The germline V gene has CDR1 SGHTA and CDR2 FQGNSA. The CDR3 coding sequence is TGTGCCAGCAGCTCGACCCGGGAGACCCAGTACTTC. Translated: CASSSTRETQYF.

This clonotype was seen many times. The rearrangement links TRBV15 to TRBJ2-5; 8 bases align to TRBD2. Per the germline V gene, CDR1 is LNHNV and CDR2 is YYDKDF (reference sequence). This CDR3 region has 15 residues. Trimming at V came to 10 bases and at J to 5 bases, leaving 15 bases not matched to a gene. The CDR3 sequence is CASRLSGGGWETQYF. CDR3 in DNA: TGTGCCAGCCGCTTGAGCGGGGGAGGATGGGAGACCCAGTACTTC.

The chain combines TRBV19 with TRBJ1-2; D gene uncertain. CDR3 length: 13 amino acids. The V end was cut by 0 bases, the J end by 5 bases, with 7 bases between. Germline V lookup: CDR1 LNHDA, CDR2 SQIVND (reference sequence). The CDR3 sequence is CASSIDLQYGYTF. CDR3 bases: TGTGCCAGTAGTATAGATCTGCAGTATGGCTACACCTTC.

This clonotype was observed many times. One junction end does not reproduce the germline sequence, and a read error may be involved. The CDR3 sequence: CSVEDGRGFFF. The DNA of the CDR3 is TGCAGCGTTGAAGATGGCAGGGGCTTCTTCTTC. The chain has TRBV29-1 and TRBJ2-7, with a possible D match to TRBD1 (6 bases). The CDR3 extends over 11 amino acids. The germline CDR1 and CDR2 sequences are SQVTM and ANQGSEA.